What follows are 17 T cell receptor beta chains derived from one specimen sequenced in a study of OX40 agonist ivuxolimab in advanced cancers. The data were produced by immunoSEQ multiplex PCR, yet TCRdb's version contains in-frame clones alone and is incomplete. The sample lists approximately 70,000 clones; over 75% were seen once. Material: CD4+ or CD8+ T cells sorted from blood, obtained in a trial of the OX40 agonist ivuxolimab. All receptors derive from an adult with an advanced solid tumor such as melanoma, head and neck, liver or kidney cancer.

The V call is TRBV11-3, the J call TRBJ2-1, with 7 bases aligning to TRBD2. Trimming took 4 bases from V and 10 from J; bases not matched to a gene: 19. The CDR3 covers 17 residues. Looked up from germline, CDR1 is SGHNT and CDR2 is YENEEA. Here the CDR3 DNA reads TGTGCCAGCAGCTCCATAATCTGGACGTCGGCGGGAGCCGAGCAGTTCTTC. It codes for CASSSIIWTSAGAEQFF.

This chain joins TRBV18 and TRBJ1-2; 12 nucleotides agree with TRBD1. The CDR3 is 19 residues long. CDR1 and CDR2 from the germline V gene are KGHSH and LQKENI. V dropped 1 base and J dropped 8; count of bases not matched to a gene: 17. This chain's CDR3 is CASSPRGITGTGGARGYTF. In DNA, the CDR3 is TGTGCCAGCTCACCACGAGGAATCACCGGGACAGGGGGCGCCCGGGGCTACACCTTC.

The V and J genes are TRBV5-1 and TRBJ1-1; D might be TRBD1 (5 bases). Germline CDR1 reads SGHRS; CDR2 reads YFSETQ. V was trimmed by 5 bases and J by 0 bases, leaving 14 bases between them. CDR3 size: 15 residues. The CDR3 DNA sequence: TGCGCCAGCAGTCACACCGGGACGGTGAACACTGAAGCTTTCTTT. This gives the protein CASSHTGTVNTEAFF.

This chain joins TRBV6-1 and TRBJ2-5, with 10 bases identical to TRBD1. CDR3 length equals 15 residues. The V gene end was trimmed by 4 bases and the J gene end by 5 bases; junction bases not matched to a gene: 7. Germline CDR1 reads MNHNS; CDR2 reads SASEGT. This CDR3 is CASSGSDRGLETQYF. DNA for the CDR3: TGTGCCAGCAGTGGAAGTGACAGGGGGCTCGAGACCCAGTACTTC.

This clone was seen a few times. The chain recombines TRBV7-9 with TRBJ2-7, with TRBD2 identical over 9 bases. Germline values: CDR1 SEHNR, CDR2 FQNEAQ (reference sequence). After removal of 5 bases from V and 2 bases from J, the junction contained 13 bases not matched to a gene. The length of the CDR3 is 17 residues. The CDR3 loop reads CASSRDRAPSGTYEQYF. The CDR3 coding sequence is TGTGCCAGCAGCAGAGACAGGGCCCCTAGCGGGACCTACGAGCAGTACTTC.

The V gene is TRBV27, the J gene TRBJ1-2; unclear D gene. V was shortened by 5 bases and J by 7 bases, with 14 bases between the two germline ends. CDR1 MNHEY and CDR2 SMNVEV come from the germline V gene (reference sequence). The CDR3 spans 13 residues. The CDR3 reads CASSLRREGGYTF. As DNA, the CDR3 is TGTGCCAGCAGTCTACGACGGGAGGGTGGCTACACCTTC.

The rearrangement uses TRBV11-2 and TRBJ2-1, with D perhaps matching TRBD2 (5 bases). This CDR3 has 15 residues. Trimming took 5 bases from V and 9 from J, leaving 20 bases between them. The germline V gene has CDR1 SGHAT and CDR2 FQNNGV. CDR3 loop: CASSPPERVYGEQFF. CDR3 bases: TGTGCCAGCAGCCCGCCTGAGAGGGTATACGGTGAGCAGTTCTTC.

V usage is TRBV19 and J usage is TRBJ2-5, with D perhaps TRBD1 or TRBD2 (5 bases each). CDR1 LNHDA and CDR2 SQIVND come from the germline V gene (reference sequence). The length of the CDR3 is 15 residues. The V end was cut by 8 bases, the J end by 2 bases, with 18 bases between. The CDR3 protein is CASGTFNSRQETQYF. The CDR3 DNA reads as TGTGCCAGTGGGACCTTTAACTCTAGGCAAGAGACCCAGTACTTC.

This clone showed up just once. The rearrangement links TRBV11-3 to TRBJ1-3; D remains ambiguous. From germline, CDR1 is SGHNT and CDR2 YENEEA. CDR3 length: 16 amino acids. V lost 5 bases and J lost 0, with 14 bases in between. The CDR3 coding sequence is TGTGCCAGCAGCCCCGAGCGAGTTGGCTCTGGAAACACCATATATTTT. It specifies CASSPERVGSGNTIYF.

By share, this clone counts as medium-sized. The same CDR3 arises from other DNA sequences in this sample as well. This sequence joins TRBV19 and TRBJ1-5; no clear D. Trimming left V 4 bases short and J 2 bases short, with 6 bases between. Germline V gene lookup returns CDR1 LNHDA and CDR2 SQIVND (reference sequence). CDR3 length equals 13 residues. The CDR3 region is CASSRGGNQPQHF. CDR3 coding DNA: TGTGCCAGTAGTAGGGGAGGCAATCAGCCCCAGCATTTT. Looking up the rest from reference TRBV19 and TRBJ1-5 gives the full variable domain: DGGITQSPKYLFRKEGQNVTLSCEQNLNHDAMYWYRQDPGQGLRLIYYSQIVNDFQKGDIAEGYSVSREKKESFPLTVTSAQKNPTAFYLCASSRGGNQPQHFGDGTRLSIL.

In DNA, the CDR3 is TGTGCCAGCAGCCAAGAAGATACCCTAGCGAGGAACACCGGGGAGCTGTTTTTT. Translating gives CASSQEDTLARNTGELFF. The chain joins TRBV4-2 to TRBJ2-2; D perhaps matches TRBD2 (6 bases). CDR3 size: 18 residues. Per germline, CDR1 LGHNA and CDR2 YNFKEQ. V was cut by 0 bases and J by 1 base, with 15 bases left in between.

The rearrangement joins TRBV19 to TRBJ2-7; 15 bases are a match to TRBD2. The trim removed 6 bases at V and 2 bases at J, leaving 11 bases unmatched. The V gene's germline CDR1 is LNHDA and CDR2 SQIVND (reference sequence). The CDR3 consists of 18 residues. This CDR3 is CASRGYPGLAGGAYEQYF. The CDR3 nucleotides are TGTGCCAGTAGGGGATACCCGGGACTAGCGGGAGGAGCCTACGAGCAGTACTTC.

This chain joins TRBV25-1 and TRBJ1-3; 7 bases match TRBD1. The CDR3 covers 12 residues. V was clipped by 6 bases and J by 7 bases; unmatched bases: 3. Looked up from germline, CDR1 is MGHDK and CDR2 is SYGVNS. CDR3 loop: CASRDRMNTIYF. CDR3 coding DNA: TGTGCCAGCAGGGACAGGATGAACACCATATATTTT. The full variable domain, its missing parts supplied by reference TRBV25-1 and TRBJ1-3, is EADIYQTPRYLVIGTGKKITLECSQTMGHDKMYWYQQDPGMELHLIHYSYGVNSTEKGDLSSESTVSRIRTEHFPLTLESARPSHTSQYLCASRDRMNTIYFGEGSWLTVV.

This rearrangement joins TRBV9 to TRBJ1-2; no clear D. CDR1 is SGDLS, CDR2 YYNGEE, per germline. Between the trimmed V and J ends, which lost 0 bases and 4 bases, there was a span of 16 bases. The CDR3 consists of 16 residues. The CDR3 is CASSVGTNSPAYGYTF. The CDR3 DNA is TGTGCCAGCAGCGTAGGTACCAATTCTCCGGCCTATGGCTACACCTTC.

The CDR3 region is CASSEEGGDEQFF. In DNA, the CDR3 is TGTGCCAGCAGTGAGGAGGGCGGGGATGAGCAGTTCTTC. V gene TRBV6-4 combines with J gene TRBJ2-1, with D possibly matching TRBD2 (6 bases). The CDR3 sequence is 13 residues long. The V end lost 3 bases, the J end lost 8 bases, and 11 bases lay between the germline ends. CDR1 is MRHNA, CDR2 SNTAGT, per germline.

The chain has TRBV18 and TRBJ2-2; D is unresolved. The length of the CDR3 is 15 residues. The germline V gene has CDR1 KGHSH and CDR2 LQKENI. V dropped 6 bases and J dropped 5 bases, with 16 bases sitting between them. This CDR3 reads CASSSGSPGTGELFF. The CDR3 nucleotides read TGTGCCAGCTCTTCAGGCTCACCGGGTACCGGGGAGCTGTTTTTT.

This clone showed up just a few times. This sequence joins TRBV18 and TRBJ1-4, with D perhaps matching TRBD1 (5 bases). V lost 3 bases, J lost 5 bases, and 10 bases lay in between. The germline V gene encodes CDR1 KGHSH and CDR2 LQKENI. The CDR3 is 14 residues long. The CDR3 reads CASSPGLGNEKLFF. The CDR3 DNA reads TGTGCCAGCTCACCGGGACTCGGGAATGAAAAACTGTTTTTT. The variable domain in full, with the rest retrieved from reference TRBV18 and TRBJ1-4, is NAGVMQNPRHLVRRRGQEARLRCSPMKGHSHVYWYRQLPEEGLKFMVYLQKENIIDESGMPKERFSAEFPKEGPSILRIQQVVRGDSAAYFCASSPGLGNEKLFFGSGTQLSVL.